The clone carrying this T cell receptor (beta chain) was found a few times. Its antigen is unidentified. The sample originates from a study of response to subunit inactivated influenza vaccine. General observations from the study: Only a handful of new T cells, the authors suggested, are recruited with each seasonal influenza vaccination.

CDR1 is SSHAT, CDR2 FNYEAQ, per germline (reference sequence). V was trimmed by 5 bases and J by 5 bases, leaving 8 bases between them. The CDR3 runs to 12 residues. TCRdb fed the RT-PCR reads into MiXCR, producing one record per CDR3 protein. The repertoire has approximately 530,000 distinct CDR3 sequences, 6.5% to 8% of them found once; the top ten carry 10% to 15%. This clonotype originated in a man between 50 and 69 years old who received an inactivated influenza vaccine. The sequenced sample was PBMCs from blood, obtained about 23 months after vaccination. This sequence joins TRBV7-7 and TRBJ2-3; D is unclear. The CDR3 DNA reads as TGTGCCAGCAGCACTGGTGGAGATACGCAGTATTTT. This encodes CASSTGGDTQYF.